This T cell receptor (beta chain) appears in the sequencing data of a study of T cell repertoires in cytomegalovirus infection. Looking at the study overall: In public TCR beta signatures, there were indications of both CMV infection and matching HLA type.

TCRdb itself ran the reads through MiXCR, one entry per CDR3 protein. The table lists more than 85,000 distinct CDR3 sequences, approximately 15% of them singletons. This clonotype was observed at least ten times. Its antigen remains unidentified. The study, taken as a whole, reports: What dominated the ex vivo response were HLA-C-restricted CMV-specific TCR beta clonotypes. Based on cumulative public TCR beta family frequency, carriers of CMV plus the relevant HLA were identified.

The CDR3 contains 17 residues. The junction had 14 bases not matched to a gene; V was cut back by 5 bases and J by 5 bases. Germline-derived CDR1 and CDR2 are SGHVS and FNYEAQ. The receptor was derived from a human donor in good health (CMV status not recorded). Some clones in this sample may be carry-over from other donors' samples. Sequencing used PBMCs. The rearrangement links TRBV7-6 to TRBJ1-5; TRBD1 aligns across 8 bases. CDR3 DNA: TGTGCCAGCAGCCCATCCTGGCAGGGGGCTATCGATCAGCCCCAGCATTTT. Amino acid sequence: CASSPSWQGAIDQPQHF.